The clone carrying this T cell receptor beta chain was seen a single time. What it recognizes is unknown. The data originate from a study of radiation and T cells in renal cell carcinoma. This CDR3 has 13 amino acids. Germline lookup yields CDR1 MNHNY and CDR2 SVGAGI (reference sequence). The V segment lost 6 bases and the J segment 7 bases; nucleotides outside the gene matches: 5. Time point specified: blood 4 weeks post-SBRT, at nephrectomy. Treatment reported: 15 Gy SBRT to primary tumor, nephrectomy 4 weeks later. After SBRT, blood was collected at 2 and 4 weeks, plus baseline. Sequencing used immunoSEQ multiplex PCR; TCRdb keeps in-frame clones, though not all of them. The repertoire includes about 78,000 clones, 80% to 90% of them detected once, and roughly 5.4% sits in the top ten. Whole-study results and caveats: In blood, top tumor clones expanded by 2 weeks, shrinking by 4.

The source material was blood, sampled from a patient whose treatment included radiotherapy and nephrectomy. This receptor was identified in a woman aged 70-85 years with renal cell carcinoma. This chain links TRBV6-6 with TRBJ2-2; 7 bases align to TRBD2. CDR3 amino acids: CASRLSGDGELFF. CDR3 DNA sequence: TGTGCCAGCAGACTAAGCGGGGACGGGGAGCTGTTTTTT.